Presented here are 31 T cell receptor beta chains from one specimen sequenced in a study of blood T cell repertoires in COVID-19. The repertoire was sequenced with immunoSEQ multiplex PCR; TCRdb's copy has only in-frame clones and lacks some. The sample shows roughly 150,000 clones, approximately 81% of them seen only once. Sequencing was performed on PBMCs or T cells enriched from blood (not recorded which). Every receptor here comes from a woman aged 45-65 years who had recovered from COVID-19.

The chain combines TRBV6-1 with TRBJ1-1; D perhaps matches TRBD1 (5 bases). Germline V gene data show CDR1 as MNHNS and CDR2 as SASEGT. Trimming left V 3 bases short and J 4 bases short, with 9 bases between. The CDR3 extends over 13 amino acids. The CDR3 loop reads CASSEQGGTEAFF. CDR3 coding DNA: TGTGCCAGCAGTGAGCAGGGTGGCACTGAAGCTTTCTTT.

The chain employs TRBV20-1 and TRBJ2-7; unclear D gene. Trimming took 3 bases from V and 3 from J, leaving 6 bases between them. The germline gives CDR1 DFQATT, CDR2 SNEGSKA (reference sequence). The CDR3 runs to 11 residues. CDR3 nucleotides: TGCAGTGCTAGGGCAAACTACGAGCAGTACTTC. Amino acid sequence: CSARANYEQYF.

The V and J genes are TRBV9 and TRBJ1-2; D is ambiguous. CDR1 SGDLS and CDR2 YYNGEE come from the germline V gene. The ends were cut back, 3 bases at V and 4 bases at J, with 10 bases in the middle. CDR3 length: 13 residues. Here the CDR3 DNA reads TGTGCCAGCAGCGCTGGAGGACGCTATGGCTACACCTTC. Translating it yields CASSAGGRYGYTF.

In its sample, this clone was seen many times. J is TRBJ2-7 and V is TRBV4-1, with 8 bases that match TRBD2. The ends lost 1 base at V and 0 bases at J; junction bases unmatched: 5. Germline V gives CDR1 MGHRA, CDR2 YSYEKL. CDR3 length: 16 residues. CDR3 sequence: CASSQALAGLSYEQYF. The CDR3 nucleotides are TGCGCCAGCAGCCAAGCTCTAGCGGGCCTCTCCTACGAGCAGTACTTC.

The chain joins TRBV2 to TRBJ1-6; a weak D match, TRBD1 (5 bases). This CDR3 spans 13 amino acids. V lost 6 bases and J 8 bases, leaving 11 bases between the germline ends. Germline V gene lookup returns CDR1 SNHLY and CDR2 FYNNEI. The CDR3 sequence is CASSIREDSPLHF. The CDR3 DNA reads TGTGCCAGCAGCATCAGGGAGGATTCACCCCTCCACTTT. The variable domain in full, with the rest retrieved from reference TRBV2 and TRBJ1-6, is EPEVTQTPSHQVTQMGQEVILRCVPISNHLYFYWYRQILGQKVEFLVSFYNNEISEKSEIFDDQFSVERPDGSNFTLKIRSTKLEDSAMYFCASSIREDSPLHFGNGTRLTVT.

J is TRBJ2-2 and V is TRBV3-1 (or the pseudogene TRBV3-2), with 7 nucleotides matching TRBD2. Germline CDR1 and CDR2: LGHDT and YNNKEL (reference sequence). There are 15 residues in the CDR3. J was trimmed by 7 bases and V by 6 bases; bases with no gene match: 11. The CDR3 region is CASRPYAGVGGELFF. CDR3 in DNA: TGTGCCAGCAGACCTTACGCGGGAGTGGGCGGGGAGCTGTTTTTT.

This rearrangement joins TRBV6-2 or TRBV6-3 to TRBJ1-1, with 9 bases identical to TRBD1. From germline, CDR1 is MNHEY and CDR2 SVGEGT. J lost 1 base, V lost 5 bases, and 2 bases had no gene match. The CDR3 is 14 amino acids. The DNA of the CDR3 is TGTGCCAGCAGTGTGACAGGGGGGAACACTGAAGCTTTCTTT. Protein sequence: CASSVTGGNTEAFF.

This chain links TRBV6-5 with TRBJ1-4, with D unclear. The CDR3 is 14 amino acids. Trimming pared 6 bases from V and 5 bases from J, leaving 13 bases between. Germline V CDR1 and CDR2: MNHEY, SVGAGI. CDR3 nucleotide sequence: TGTGCCAGCAGACGACACCTTCTGAATGAAAAACTGTTTTTT. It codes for CASRRHLLNEKLFF.

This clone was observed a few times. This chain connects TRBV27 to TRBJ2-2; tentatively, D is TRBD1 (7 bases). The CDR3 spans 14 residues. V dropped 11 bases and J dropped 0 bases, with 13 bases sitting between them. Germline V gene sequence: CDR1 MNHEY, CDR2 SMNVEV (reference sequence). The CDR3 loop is CACAGQPNTGELFF. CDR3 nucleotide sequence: TGTGCCTGTGCGGGACAGCCGAACACCGGGGAGCTGTTTTTT.

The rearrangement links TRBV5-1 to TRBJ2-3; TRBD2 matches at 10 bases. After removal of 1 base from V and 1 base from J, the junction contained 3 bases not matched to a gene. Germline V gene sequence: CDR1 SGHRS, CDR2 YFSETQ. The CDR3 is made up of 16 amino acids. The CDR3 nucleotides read TGCGCCAGCAGCTTGCTAGCGGGGGACCGCACAGATACGCAGTATTTT. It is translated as CASSLLAGDRTDTQYF.

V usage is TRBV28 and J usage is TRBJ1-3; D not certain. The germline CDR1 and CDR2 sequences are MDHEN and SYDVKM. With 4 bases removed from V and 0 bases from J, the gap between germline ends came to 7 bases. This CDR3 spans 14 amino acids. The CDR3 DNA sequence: TGTGCCAGCAGTTCCACGGTCTCTGGAAACACCATATATTTT. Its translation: CASSSTVSGNTIYF.

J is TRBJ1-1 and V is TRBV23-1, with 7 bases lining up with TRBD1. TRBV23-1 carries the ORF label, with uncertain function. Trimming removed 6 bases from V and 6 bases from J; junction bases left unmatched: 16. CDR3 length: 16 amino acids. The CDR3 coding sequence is TGCGCCAGCAGGCCACGGACAGGAGGAGAGGAGTCTGAAGCTTTCTTT. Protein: CASRPRTGGEESEAFF.

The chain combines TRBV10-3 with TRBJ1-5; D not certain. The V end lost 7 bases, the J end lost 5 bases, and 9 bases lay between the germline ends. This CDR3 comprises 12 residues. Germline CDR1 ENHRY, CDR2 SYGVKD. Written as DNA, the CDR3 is TGTGCCATCACCGACGGGGATCAGCCCCAGCATTTT. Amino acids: CAITDGDQPQHF.

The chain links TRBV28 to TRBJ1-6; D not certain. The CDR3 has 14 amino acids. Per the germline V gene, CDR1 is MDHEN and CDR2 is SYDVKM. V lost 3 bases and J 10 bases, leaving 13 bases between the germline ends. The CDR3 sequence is CASSLPGFGSPLHF. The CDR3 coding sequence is TGTGCCAGCAGTTTGCCGGGTTTTGGGTCACCCCTCCACTTT.

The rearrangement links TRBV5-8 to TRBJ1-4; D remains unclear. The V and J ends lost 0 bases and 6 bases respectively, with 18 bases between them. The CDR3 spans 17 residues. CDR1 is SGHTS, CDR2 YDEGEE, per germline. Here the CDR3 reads CASSLAGRRRRDEKLFF. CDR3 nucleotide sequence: TGTGCCAGCAGCTTGGCCGGAAGAAGACGGCGGGATGAAAAACTGTTTTTT.

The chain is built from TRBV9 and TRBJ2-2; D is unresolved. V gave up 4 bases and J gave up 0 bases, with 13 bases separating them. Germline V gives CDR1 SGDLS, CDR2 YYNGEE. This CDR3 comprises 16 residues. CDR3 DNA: TGTGCCAGCAGCCTACAGAAGTATGCGAACACCGGGGAGCTGTTTTTT. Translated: CASSLQKYANTGELFF.

CDR3 amino acids: CASSTGTGVGNEQYF. Here the CDR3 DNA reads TGTGCCAGCAGCACTGGGACAGGGGTCGGGAACGAGCAGTACTTC. The chain joins TRBV7-2 to TRBJ2-7, with 10 bases lining up with TRBD1. Germline lookup yields CDR1 SGHTA and CDR2 FQGNSA. After removal of 5 bases from V and 5 bases from J, the junction contained 9 bases not matched to a gene. This CDR3 spans 15 amino acids.

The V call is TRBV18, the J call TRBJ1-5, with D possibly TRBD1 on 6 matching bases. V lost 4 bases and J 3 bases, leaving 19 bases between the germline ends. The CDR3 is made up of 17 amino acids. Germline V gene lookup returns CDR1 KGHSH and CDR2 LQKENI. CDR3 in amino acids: CASSLLSRGLNNQPQHF. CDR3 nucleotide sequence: TGTGCCAGCTCACTCTTGAGCAGGGGTCTGAACAATCAGCCCCAGCATTTT.

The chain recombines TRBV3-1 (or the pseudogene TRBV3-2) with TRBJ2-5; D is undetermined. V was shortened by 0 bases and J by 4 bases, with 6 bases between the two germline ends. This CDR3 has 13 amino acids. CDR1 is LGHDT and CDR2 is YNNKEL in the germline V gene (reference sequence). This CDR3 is CASSQDSPETQYF. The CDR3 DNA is TGTGCCAGCAGCCAAGACTCTCCAGAGACCCAGTACTTC.

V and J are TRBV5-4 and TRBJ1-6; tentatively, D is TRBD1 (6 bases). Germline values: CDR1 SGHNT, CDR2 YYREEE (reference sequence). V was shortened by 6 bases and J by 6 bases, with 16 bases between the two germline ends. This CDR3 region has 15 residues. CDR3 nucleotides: TGTGCCAGCACTAAAGCAGGGGACCTTAATTCACCCCTCCACTTT. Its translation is CASTKAGDLNSPLHF.

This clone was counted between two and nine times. Here the CDR3 DNA reads TGTGCCAGCTCCGTCGACAGGGGTGGCTACACCTTC. Protein: CASSVDRGGYTF. The gene calls are TRBV18 and TRBJ1-2; 8 bases agree with TRBD1. The CDR3 is 12 residues long. Germline V CDR1 and CDR2: KGHSH, LQKENI. V lost 6 bases to trimming and J lost 7 bases; unmatched junction nucleotides: 4.

DNA of the CDR3: TGTGCCAGCAGCGAATCAGGACTAGCGACCCAAGAGACCCAGTACTTC. Its protein is CASSESGLATQETQYF. The chain carries TRBV3-1 (or the pseudogene TRBV3-2) and TRBJ2-5, with 9 bases identical to TRBD2. Germline trimming cut 5 bases from V and 1 base from J; bases unmatched to any gene: 8. Germline CDR1 reads LGHDT; CDR2 reads YNNKEL (reference sequence). The CDR3 consists of 16 residues.

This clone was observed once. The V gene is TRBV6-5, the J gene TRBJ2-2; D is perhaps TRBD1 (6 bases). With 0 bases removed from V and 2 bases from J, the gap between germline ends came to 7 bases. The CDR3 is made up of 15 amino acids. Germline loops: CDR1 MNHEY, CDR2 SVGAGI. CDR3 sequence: CASSYSDSNTGELFF. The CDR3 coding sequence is TGTGCCAGCAGTTACTCGGACAGTAACACCGGGGAGCTGTTTTTT.

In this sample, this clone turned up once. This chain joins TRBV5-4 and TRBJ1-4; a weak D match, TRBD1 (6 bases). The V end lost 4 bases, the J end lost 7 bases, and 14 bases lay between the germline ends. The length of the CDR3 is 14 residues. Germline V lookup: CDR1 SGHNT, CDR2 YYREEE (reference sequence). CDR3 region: CASSPGQTPEKLFF. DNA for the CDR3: TGTGCCAGCAGCCCCGGACAGACCCCTGAAAAACTGTTTTTT.

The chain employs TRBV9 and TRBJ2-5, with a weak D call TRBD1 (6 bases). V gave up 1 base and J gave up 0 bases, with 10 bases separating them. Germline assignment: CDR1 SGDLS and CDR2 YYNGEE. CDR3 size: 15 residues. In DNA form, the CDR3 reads TGTGCCAGCAGCGTATCAGGGGAGCACCAAGAGACCCAGTACTTC. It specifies CASSVSGEHQETQYF.

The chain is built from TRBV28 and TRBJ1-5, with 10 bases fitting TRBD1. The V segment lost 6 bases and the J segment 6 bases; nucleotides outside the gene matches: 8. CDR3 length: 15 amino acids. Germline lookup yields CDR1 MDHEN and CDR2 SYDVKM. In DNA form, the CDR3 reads TGTGCCAGCAGCACCCGACAGGGGGCAGTTCAGCCCCAGCATTTT. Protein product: CASSTRQGAVQPQHF.

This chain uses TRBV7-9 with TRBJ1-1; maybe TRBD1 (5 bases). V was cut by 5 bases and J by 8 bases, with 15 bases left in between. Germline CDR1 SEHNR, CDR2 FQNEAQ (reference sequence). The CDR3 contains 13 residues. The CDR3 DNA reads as TGTGCCAGCAGCAGGGGCAGCGGTGGCGAAGCTTTCTTT. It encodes CASSRGSGGEAFF.

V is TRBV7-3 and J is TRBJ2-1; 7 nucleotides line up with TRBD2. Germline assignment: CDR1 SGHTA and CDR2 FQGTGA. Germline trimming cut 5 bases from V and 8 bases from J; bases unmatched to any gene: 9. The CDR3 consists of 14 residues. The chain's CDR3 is CASSTQPGLYEQFF. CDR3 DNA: TGTGCCAGCAGCACGCAACCGGGACTATATGAGCAGTTCTTC. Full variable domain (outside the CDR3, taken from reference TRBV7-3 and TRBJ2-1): GAGVSQTPSNKVTEKGKYVELRCDPISGHTALYWYRQSLGQGPEFLIYFQGTGAADDSGLPNDRFFAVRPEGSVSTLKIQRTERGDSAVYLCASSTQPGLYEQFFGPGTRLTVL.

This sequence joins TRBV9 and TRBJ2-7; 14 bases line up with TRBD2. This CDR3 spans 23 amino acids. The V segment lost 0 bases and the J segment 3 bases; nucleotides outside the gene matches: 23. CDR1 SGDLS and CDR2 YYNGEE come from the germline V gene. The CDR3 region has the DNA TGTGCCAGCAGCGTAGGACCGGGAGGGGCTATCGGACTAGCGGGGGGTTCCCACTACGAGCAGTACTTC. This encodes CASSVGPGGAIGLAGGSHYEQYF.

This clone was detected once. The CDR3 DNA follows: TGTGCCAGCAGTACCACAGGTACTACTAATGAAAAACTGTTTTTT. Translation: CASSTTGTTNEKLFF. V and J are TRBV28 and TRBJ1-4; the D gene is possibly TRBD1 (5 bases). Germline V gives CDR1 MDHEN, CDR2 SYDVKM. There are 15 residues in the CDR3. The V end lost 5 bases, the J end lost 2 bases, and 12 bases lay between the germline ends. Complete variable domain (other parts from reference TRBV28 and TRBJ1-4): DVKVTQSSRYLVKRTGEKVFLECVQDMDHENMFWYRQDPGLGLRLIYFSYDVKMKEKGDIPEGYSVSREKKERFSLILESASTNQTSMYLCASSTTGTTNEKLFFGSGTQLSVL.

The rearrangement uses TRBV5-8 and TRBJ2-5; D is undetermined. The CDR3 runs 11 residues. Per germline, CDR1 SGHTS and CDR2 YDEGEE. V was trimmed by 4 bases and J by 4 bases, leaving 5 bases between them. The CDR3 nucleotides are TGTGCCAGCAGCCTCAGAGAGACCCAGTACTTC. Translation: CASSLRETQYF.